This T cell receptor (beta chain) was observed in a study of vaccination effects on CD4 cells after COVID-19. Findings and limits, study-wide: Spike-reactive clones present post-vaccine in convalescents were predominantly new vaccine-induced clones.

Sequenced by immunoSEQ multiplex PCR; TCRdb stores in-frame clones only, minus some. The sample contains 17,000 or so clones, about four fifths of which appear only once. Comments on this clone: Its target is not known.

Antigen-specific CD4+ T cells were expanded with viral peptide pools in the ViraFEST assay before sequencing. At the end of about 10 days of culture, CD4+ T cells were isolated. SARS-CoV-2 infected the person between March and December 2020, as confirmed by PCR. Participants received two doses of either the BNT162b2 or mRNA-1273 vaccine. V was clipped by 4 bases and J by 2 bases; unmatched bases: 7. Germline assignment: CDR1 MGHRA and CDR2 YSYEKL. The CDR3 loop spans 17 amino acids. The chain recombines TRBV4-1 with TRBJ2-3; 12 positions agree with TRBD2. This sample comprised CD4+ T cells from PBMCs cultured with SARS-CoV-2 spike peptides, obtained after COVID-19 vaccination. This clonotype was obtained from a human donor who had a prior SARS-CoV-2 infection. The CDR3 region is CASSRGGLAGLTDTQYF. DNA of the CDR3: TGCGCCAGCAGCCGAGGGGGACTAGCGGGTCTCACAGATACGCAGTATTTT.